The T cell receptor (beta chain) under discussion was sequenced for a study of blood T cell repertoires in COVID-19. Across the study: Sites across the United States, Italy and Spain contributed samples from acute and convalescent COVID-19. In each case, the material was cDNA or gDNA derived from T cells, B-cell-depleted T cells, or PBMCs.

The CDR3 has 16 amino acids. Unmatched junction bases numbered 7, after V lost 5 bases and J lost 0 bases. Germline V gives CDR1 SEHNR, CDR2 FQNEAQ (reference sequence). The count of this clone is one. The data were produced by immunoSEQ multiplex PCR, yet TCRdb's version contains in-frame clones alone and is incomplete. The sample includes 250,000 to 300,000 clones, 70% to 90% seen only once; the top ten take around 5.5%. The TCR originated in a man aged 50-59 years with active or convalescent COVID-19. The sequenced sample was peripheral blood. The gene calls are TRBV7-9 and TRBJ1-1; 9 positions match TRBD1. CDR3 bases: TGTGCCAGCAGCCCCGGGACAGGGAGGGTGAACACTGAAGCTTTCTTT. This encodes CASSPGTGRVNTEAFF. The full variable domain, rest sourced from reference TRBV7-9 and TRBJ1-1, is DTGVSQNPRHKITKRGQNVTFRCDPISEHNRLYWYRQTLGQGPEFLTYFQNEAQLEKSRLLSDRFSAERPKGSFSTLEIQRTEQGDSAMYLCASSPGTGRVNTEAFFGQGTRLTVV.